The present T cell receptor beta chain was sequenced within a study of control samples from healthy donors and cancer patients. The ends lost 2 bases at V and 6 bases at J; junction bases unmatched: 6. Germline assignment: CDR1 SEHNR and CDR2 FQNEAQ (reference sequence). This CDR3 contains 15 residues. Data came from immunoSEQ multiplex PCR; TCRdb stores just in-frame clones and leaves some out. This sample yields tens of thousands of clones, of which 70% are seen a single time; 15% to 20% belongs to the top ten. The chain is built from TRBV7-9 and TRBJ2-1, with 8 bases lining up with TRBD2. Sequenced material: formalin-fixed, paraffin-embedded tissue. The receptor comes from a male donor with melanoma. The CDR3 reads CASSLNSGNANEQFF. In DNA, the CDR3 is TGTGCCAGCAGCTTAAATAGCGGGAATGCCAATGAGCAGTTCTTC.